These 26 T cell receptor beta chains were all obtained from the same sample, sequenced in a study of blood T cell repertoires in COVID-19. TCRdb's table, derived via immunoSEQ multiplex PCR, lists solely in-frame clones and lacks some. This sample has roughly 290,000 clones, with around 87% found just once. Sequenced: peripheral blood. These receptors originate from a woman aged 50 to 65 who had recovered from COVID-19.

CDR3 sequence reads: CASSLSGMNRGRNNEKLFF. The CDR3 bases are TGCGCCAGCAGCTTGTCAGGCATGAACAGGGGAAGGAATAATGAAAAACTGTTTTTT. This chain joins TRBV5-1 and TRBJ1-4, with 7 nucleotides matching TRBD1. Losses at the gene ends were 1 base for V and 4 bases for J; bases not matched to a gene: 16. CDR3 size: 19 residues. Germline loops: CDR1 SGHRS, CDR2 YFSETQ. The whole variable domain, remainder taken from reference TRBV5-1 and TRBJ1-4, is KAGVTQTPRYLIKTRGQQVTLSCSPISGHRSVSWYQQTPGQGLQFLFEYFSETQRNKGNFPGRFSGRQFSNSRSEMNVSTLELGDSALYLCASSLSGMNRGRNNEKLFFGSGTQLSVL.

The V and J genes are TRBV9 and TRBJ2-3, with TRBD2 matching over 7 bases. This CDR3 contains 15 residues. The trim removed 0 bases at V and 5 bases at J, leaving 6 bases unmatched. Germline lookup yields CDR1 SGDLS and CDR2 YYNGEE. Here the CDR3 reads CASSVVAGGRDTQYF. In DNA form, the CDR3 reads TGTGCCAGCAGCGTAGTAGCGGGCGGGCGAGATACGCAGTATTTT. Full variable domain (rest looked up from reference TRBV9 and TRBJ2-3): DSGVTQTPKHLITATGQRVTLRCSPRSGDLSVYWYQQSLDQGLQFLIQYYNGEERAKGNILERFSAQQFPDLHSELNLSSLELGDSALYFCASSVVAGGRDTQYFGPGTRLTVL.

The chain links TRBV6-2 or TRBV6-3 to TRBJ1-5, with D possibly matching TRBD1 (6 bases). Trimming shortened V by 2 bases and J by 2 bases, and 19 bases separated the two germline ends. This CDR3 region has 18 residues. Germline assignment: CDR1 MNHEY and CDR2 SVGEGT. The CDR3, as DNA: TGTGCCAGCAGTTACGAAGGGTACAGGGTCGGTCGCAATCAGCCCCAGCATTTT. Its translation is CASSYEGYRVGRNQPQHF.

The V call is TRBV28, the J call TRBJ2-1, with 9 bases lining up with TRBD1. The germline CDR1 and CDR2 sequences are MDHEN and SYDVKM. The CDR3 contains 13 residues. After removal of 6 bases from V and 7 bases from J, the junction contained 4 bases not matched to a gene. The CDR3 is CASRVTGGNEQFF. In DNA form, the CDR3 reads TGTGCCAGCAGGGTGACAGGGGGGAATGAGCAGTTCTTC.

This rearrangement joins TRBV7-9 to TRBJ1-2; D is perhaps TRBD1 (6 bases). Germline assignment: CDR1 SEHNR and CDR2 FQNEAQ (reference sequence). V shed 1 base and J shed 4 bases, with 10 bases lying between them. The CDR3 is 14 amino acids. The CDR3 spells CASSLGGPFYGYTF. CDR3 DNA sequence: TGTGCCAGCAGCTTAGGGGGGCCCTTCTATGGCTACACCTTC.

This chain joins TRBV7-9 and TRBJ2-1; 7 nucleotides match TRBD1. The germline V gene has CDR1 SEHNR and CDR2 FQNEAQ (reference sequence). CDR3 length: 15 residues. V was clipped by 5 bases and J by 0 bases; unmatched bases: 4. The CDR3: CASSETGHSYNEQFF. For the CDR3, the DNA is TGTGCCAGCAGCGAGACAGGGCACTCCTACAATGAGCAGTTCTTC.

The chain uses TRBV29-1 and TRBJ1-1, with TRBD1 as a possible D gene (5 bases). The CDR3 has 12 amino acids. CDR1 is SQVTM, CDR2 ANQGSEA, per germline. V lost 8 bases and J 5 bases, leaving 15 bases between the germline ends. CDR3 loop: CSSLGGGTEAFF. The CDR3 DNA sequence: TGCAGCTCTCTGGGGGGGGGAACTGAAGCTTTCTTT.

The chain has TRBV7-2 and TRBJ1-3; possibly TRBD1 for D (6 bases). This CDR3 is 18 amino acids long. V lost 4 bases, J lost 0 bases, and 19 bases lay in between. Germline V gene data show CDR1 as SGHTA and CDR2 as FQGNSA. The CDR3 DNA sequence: TGTGCCAGCAGCTCGGAAAGGGGGGGACCCAACTCTGGAAACACCATATATTTT. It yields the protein CASSSERGGPNSGNTIYF.

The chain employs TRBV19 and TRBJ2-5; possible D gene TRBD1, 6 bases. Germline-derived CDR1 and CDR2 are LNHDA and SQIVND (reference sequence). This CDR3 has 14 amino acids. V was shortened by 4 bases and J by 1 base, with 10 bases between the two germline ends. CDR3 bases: TGTGCCAGTAGTAAACAGGGCGCCCAAGAGACCCAGTACTTC. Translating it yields CASSKQGAQETQYF.

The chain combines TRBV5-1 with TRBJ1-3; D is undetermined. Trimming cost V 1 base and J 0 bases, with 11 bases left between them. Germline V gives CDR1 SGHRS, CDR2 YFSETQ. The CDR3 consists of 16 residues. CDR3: CASSLSGGGSGNTIYF. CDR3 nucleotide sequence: TGCGCCAGCAGCTTGTCAGGCGGAGGCTCTGGAAACACCATATATTTT.

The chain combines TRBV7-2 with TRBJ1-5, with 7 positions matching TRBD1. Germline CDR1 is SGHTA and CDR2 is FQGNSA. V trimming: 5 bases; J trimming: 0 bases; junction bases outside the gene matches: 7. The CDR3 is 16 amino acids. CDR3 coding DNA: TGTGCCAGCAGCCCCGGACAGGACTATAGCAATCAGCCCCAGCATTTT. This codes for CASSPGQDYSNQPQHF.

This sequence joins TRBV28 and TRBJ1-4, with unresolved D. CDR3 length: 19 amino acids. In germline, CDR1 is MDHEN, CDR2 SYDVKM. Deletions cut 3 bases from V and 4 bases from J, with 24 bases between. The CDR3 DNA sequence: TGTGCCAGCAGTTTTCCCTCCGGGTCCTCCTCCCCCCTTAATGAAAAACTGTTTTTT. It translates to CASSFPSGSSSPLNEKLFF. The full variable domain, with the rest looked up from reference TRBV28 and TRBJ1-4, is DVKVTQSSRYLVKRTGEKVFLECVQDMDHENMFWYRQDPGLGLRLIYFSYDVKMKEKGDIPEGYSVSREKKERFSLILESASTNQTSMYLCASSFPSGSSSPLNEKLFFGSGTQLSVL.

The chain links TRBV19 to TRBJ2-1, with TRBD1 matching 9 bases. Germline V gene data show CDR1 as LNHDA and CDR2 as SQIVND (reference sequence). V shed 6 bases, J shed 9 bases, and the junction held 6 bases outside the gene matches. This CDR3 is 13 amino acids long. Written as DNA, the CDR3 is TGTGCCAGTAGGAACACAGGGGGCGGTGAGCAGTTCTTC. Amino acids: CASRNTGGGEQFF.

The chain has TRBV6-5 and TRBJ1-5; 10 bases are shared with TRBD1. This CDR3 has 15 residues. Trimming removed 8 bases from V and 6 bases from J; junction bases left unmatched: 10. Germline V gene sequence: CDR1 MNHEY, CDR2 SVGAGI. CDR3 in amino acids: CASELDRGSGQPQHF. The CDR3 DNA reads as TGTGCCAGCGAATTGGACAGGGGGTCGGGTCAGCCCCAGCATTTT.

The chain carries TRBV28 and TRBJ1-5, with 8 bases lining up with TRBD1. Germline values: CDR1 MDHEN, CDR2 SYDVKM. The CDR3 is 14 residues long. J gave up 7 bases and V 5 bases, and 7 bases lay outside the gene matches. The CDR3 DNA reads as TGTGCCAGCAGTCGGACAGGGCGCGGACAGCCCCAGCATTTT. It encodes CASSRTGRGQPQHF.

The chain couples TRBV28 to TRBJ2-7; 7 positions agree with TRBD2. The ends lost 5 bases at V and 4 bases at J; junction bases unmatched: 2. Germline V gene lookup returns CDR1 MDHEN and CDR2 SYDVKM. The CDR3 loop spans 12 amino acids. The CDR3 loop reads CASSGGVYEQYF. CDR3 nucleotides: TGTGCCAGCAGTGGGGGGGTTTACGAGCAGTACTTC.

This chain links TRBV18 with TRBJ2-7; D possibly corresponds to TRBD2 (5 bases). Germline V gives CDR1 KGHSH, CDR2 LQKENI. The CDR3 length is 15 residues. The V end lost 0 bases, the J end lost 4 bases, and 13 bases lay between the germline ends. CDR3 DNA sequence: TGTGCCAGCTCACCACCTGGGTGGGAGAATTACGAGCAGTACTTC. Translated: CASSPPGWENYEQYF.

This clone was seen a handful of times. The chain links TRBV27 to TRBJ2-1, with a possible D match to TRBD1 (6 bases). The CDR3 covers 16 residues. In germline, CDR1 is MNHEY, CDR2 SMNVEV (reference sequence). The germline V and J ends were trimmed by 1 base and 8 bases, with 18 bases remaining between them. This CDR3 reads CASSLLNREGIDEQFF. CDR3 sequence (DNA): TGTGCCAGCAGTTTATTAAACAGGGAAGGTATCGATGAGCAGTTCTTC.

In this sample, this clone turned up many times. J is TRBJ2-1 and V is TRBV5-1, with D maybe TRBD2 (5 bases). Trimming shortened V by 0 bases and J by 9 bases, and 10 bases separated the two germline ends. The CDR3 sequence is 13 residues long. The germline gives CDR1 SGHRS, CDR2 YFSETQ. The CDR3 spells CASSLVGRGEQFF. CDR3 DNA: TGCGCCAGCAGCTTGGTGGGCCGGGGTGAGCAGTTCTTC.

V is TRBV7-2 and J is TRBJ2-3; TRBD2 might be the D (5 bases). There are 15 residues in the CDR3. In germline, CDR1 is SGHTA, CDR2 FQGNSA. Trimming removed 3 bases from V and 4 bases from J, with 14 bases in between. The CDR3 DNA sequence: TGTGCCAGCAGCTTTAGGGCGGAGGCCGCAGATACGCAGTATTTT. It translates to CASSFRAEAADTQYF.

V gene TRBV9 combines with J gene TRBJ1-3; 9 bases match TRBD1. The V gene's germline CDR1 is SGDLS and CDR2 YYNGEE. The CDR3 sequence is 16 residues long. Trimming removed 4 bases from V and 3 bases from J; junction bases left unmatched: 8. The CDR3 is CASSTRGTGHGNTIYF. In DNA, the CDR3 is TGTGCCAGCAGCACGAGAGGGACAGGGCATGGAAACACCATATATTTT.

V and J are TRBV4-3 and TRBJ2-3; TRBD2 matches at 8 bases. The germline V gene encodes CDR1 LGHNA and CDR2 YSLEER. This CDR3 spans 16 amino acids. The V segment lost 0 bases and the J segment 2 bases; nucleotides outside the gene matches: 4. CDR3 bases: TGCGCCAGCAGCCAAGATTCGGGGGGGCCCACAGATACGCAGTATTTT. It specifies CASSQDSGGPTDTQYF.

The CDR3 bases are TGTGCCAGCAGTCCCCGGACAGGGGAAAACATTCAGTACTTC. Protein product: CASSPRTGENIQYF. This chain uses TRBV2 with TRBJ2-4, with 9 bases matching TRBD1. From germline, CDR1 is SNHLY and CDR2 FYNNEI. This CDR3 has 14 amino acids. J was trimmed by 5 bases and V by 5 bases; bases with no gene match: 4.

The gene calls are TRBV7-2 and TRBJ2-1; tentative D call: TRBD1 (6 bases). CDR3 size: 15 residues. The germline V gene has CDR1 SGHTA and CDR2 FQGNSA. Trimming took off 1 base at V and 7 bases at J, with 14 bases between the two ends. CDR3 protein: CASSLVQGTLNEQFF. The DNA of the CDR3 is TGTGCCAGCAGCTTAGTTCAGGGGACCCTGAATGAGCAGTTCTTC.

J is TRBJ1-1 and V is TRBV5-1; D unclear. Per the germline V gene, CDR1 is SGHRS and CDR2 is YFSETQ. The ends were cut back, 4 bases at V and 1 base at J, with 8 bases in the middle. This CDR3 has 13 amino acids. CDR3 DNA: TGCGCCAGCAGCGCGGATCAGAACACTGAAGCTTTCTTT. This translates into CASSADQNTEAFF.

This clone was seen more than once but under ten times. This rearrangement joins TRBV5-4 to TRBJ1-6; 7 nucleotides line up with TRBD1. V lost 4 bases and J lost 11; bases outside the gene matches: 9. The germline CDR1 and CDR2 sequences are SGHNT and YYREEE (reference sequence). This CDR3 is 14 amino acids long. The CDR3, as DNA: TGTGCCAGCAGCGCCCAGGGGGTCTGGGCACCCCTCCACTTT. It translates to CASSAQGVWAPLHF.